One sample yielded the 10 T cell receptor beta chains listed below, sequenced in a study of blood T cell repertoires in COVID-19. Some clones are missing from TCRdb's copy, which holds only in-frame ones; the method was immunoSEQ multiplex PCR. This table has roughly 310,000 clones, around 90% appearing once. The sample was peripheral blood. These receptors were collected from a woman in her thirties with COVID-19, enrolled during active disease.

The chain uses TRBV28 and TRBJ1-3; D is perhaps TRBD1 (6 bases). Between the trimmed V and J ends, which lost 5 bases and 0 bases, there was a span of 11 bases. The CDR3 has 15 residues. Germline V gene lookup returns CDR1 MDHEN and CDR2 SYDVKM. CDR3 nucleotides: TGTGCCAGCAGTCTACAGGGCTCCTCTGGAAACACCATATATTTT. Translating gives CASSLQGSSGNTIYF.

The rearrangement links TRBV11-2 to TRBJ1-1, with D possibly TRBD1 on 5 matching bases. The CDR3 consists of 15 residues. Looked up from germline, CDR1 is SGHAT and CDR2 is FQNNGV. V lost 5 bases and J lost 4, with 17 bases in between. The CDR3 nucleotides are TGTGCCAGCAGCCCCGTCGGGGGTCTTTCCACTGAAGCTTTCTTT. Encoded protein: CASSPVGGLSTEAFF.

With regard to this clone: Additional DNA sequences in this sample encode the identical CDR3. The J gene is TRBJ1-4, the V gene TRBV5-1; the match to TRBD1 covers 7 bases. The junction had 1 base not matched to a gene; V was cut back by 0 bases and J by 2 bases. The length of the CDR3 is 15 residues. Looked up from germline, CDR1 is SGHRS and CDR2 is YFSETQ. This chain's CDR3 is CASSLEGATNEKLFF. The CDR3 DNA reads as TGCGCCAGCAGCTTGGAGGGGGCCACTAATGAAAAACTGTTTTTT.

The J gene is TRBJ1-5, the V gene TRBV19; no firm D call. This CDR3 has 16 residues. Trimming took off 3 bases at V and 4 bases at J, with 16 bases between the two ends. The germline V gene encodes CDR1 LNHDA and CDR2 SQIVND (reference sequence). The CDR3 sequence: CASSIFSLGGNQPQHF. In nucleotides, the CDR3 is TGTGCCAGTAGTATCTTCAGCCTTGGAGGGAATCAGCCCCAGCATTTT. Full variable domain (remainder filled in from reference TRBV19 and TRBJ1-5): DGGITQSPKYLFRKEGQNVTLSCEQNLNHDAMYWYRQDPGQGLRLIYYSQIVNDFQKGDIAEGYSVSREKKESFPLTVTSAQKNPTAFYLCASSIFSLGGNQPQHFGDGTRLSIL.

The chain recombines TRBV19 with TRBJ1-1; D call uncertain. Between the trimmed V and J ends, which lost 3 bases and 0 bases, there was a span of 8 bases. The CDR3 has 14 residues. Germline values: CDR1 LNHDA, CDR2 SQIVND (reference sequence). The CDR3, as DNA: TGTGCCAGTAGTATTGGACTTTTGAACACTGAAGCTTTCTTT. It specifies CASSIGLLNTEAFF.

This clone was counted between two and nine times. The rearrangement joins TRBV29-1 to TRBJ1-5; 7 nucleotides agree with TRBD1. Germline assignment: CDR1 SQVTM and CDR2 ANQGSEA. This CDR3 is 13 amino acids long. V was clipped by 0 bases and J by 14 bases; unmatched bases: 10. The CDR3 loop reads CSVEEVGGQVKHF. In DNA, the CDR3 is TGCAGCGTTGAAGAAGTTGGAGGACAGGTTAAGCATTTT.

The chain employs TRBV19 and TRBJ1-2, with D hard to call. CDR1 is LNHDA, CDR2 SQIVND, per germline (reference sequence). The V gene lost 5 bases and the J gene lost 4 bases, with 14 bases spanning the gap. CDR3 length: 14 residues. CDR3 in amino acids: CASSRAEGIYGYTF. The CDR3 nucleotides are TGTGCCAGTAGTCGGGCGGAGGGCATCTATGGCTACACCTTC. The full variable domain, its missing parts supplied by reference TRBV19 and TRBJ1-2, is DGGITQSPKYLFRKEGQNVTLSCEQNLNHDAMYWYRQDPGQGLRLIYYSQIVNDFQKGDIAEGYSVSREKKESFPLTVTSAQKNPTAFYLCASSRAEGIYGYTFGSGTRLTVV.

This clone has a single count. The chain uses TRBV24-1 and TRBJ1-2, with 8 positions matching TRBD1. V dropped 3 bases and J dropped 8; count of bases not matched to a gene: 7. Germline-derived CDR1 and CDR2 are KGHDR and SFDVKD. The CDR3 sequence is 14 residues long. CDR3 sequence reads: CATSDGDRGWGYTF. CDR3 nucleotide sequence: TGTGCCACCAGTGATGGCGACAGGGGATGGGGCTACACCTTC.

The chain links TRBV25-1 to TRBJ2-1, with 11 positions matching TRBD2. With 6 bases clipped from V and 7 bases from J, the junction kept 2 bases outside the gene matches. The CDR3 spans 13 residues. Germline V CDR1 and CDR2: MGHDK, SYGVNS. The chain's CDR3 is CASRASGRNEQFF. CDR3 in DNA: TGTGCCAGCAGGGCTAGCGGGAGGAATGAGCAGTTCTTC.

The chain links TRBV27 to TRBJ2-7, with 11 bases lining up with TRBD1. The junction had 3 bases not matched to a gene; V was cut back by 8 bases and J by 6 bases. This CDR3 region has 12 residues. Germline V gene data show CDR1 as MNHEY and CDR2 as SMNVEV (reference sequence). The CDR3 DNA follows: TGTGCCAGCTGGGACAGGGGGGTCGAGCAGTACTTC. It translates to CASWDRGVEQYF.